This T cell receptor beta chain was documented in a study of T-cell reconstitution after alpha-beta-depleted transplantation in children. Study-wide results and caveats: Hyperexpanded clones declined; after one year, newly produced T cells mostly supplied diversity. After transplant, at about two months, alpha-beta T cells were reportedly derived from several hundred expanded graft clones. Some patients' high day-60 TCRbeta diversity was traced to surviving recipient T cells and thymic progenitors.

The authors prepared the TCRbeta library with unique molecular identifiers. One entry per CDR3 protein, called by TCRdb with MiXCR from the PCR reads. In the table there are hundreds of thousands of distinct CDR3 sequences, around 8% of which are singletons. Many counts were recorded for this clonotype. Its antigen is undetermined. This CDR3 is built from 16 residues. V lost 6 bases, J lost 0 bases, and 15 bases lay in between. Germline V gene sequence: CDR1 SGHRS, CDR2 YFSETQ. The specimen was PBMCs, mostly from graft donor cells, collected 180 days after TCRalphabeta/CD19-depleted stem cell transplant. This TCR derives from a male patient younger than 18 who had a stem cell transplant for acute lymphoblastic leukemia, so the T cells may come from the graft donor. The V and J genes are TRBV5-1 and TRBJ2-2, with D possibly matching TRBD1 (6 bases). The CDR3 loop is CASIEGGYANTGELFF. CDR3 DNA: TGCGCCAGCATAGAAGGGGGATACGCGAACACCGGGGAGCTGTTTTTT.